These 3 T cell receptor beta chains came from one sample sequenced in a study of blood T cell repertoires in COVID-19. The method was immunoSEQ multiplex PCR; TCRdb's version includes in-frame clones alone and lacks a portion of them. The sample lists approximately 180,000 clones, 89% occurring once. The sample was PBMCs or T cells enriched from blood (not recorded which). The source is a woman in her 40s with acute COVID-19.

J is TRBJ1-3 and V is TRBV28; the match to TRBD1 covers 9 bases. The J segment lost 5 bases and the V segment lost 6 bases, leaving 5 bases of the junction unmatched. Germline CDR1 MDHEN, CDR2 SYDVKM. The CDR3 extends over 14 amino acids. The CDR3 loop reads CASRGQGTRNTIYF. DNA for the CDR3: TGTGCCAGCAGAGGACAGGGGACAAGAAACACCATATATTTT.

V and J are TRBV18 and TRBJ2-4, with D maybe TRBD1 (6 bases). V was clipped by 2 bases and J by 5 bases, with 13 bases between them. CDR1 is KGHSH, CDR2 LQKENI, per germline. This CDR3 has 15 residues. CDR3 residues: CASSPVSGVQNIQYF. The CDR3 DNA follows: TGTGCCAGCTCACCAGTGTCAGGGGTCCAAAACATTCAGTACTTC.

V usage is TRBV7-2 and J usage is TRBJ2-2; 9 bases match TRBD2. Trimming at V came to 4 bases and at J to 6 bases, leaving 9 bases not matched to a gene. Germline CDR1 reads SGHTA; CDR2 reads FQGNSA. The CDR3 is 16 residues long. CDR3 in amino acids: CASSSHRAGGAGELFF. The CDR3 DNA is TGTGCCAGCAGCTCCCATCGGGCGGGAGGGGCCGGGGAGCTGTTTTTT.